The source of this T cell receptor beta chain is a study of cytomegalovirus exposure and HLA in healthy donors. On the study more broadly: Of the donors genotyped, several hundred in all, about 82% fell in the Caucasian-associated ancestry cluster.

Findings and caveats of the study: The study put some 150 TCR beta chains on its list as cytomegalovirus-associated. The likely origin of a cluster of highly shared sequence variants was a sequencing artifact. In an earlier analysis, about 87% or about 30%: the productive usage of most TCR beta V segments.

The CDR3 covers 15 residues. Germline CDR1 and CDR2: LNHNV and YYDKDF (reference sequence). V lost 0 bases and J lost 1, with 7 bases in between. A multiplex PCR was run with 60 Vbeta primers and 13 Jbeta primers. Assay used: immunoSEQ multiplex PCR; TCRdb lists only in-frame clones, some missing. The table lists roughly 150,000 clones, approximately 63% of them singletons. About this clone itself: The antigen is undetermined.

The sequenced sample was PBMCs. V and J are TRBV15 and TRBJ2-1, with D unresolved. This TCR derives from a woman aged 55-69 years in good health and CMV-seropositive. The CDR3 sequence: CATSRDRMSYNEQFF. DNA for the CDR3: TGTGCCACCAGCAGAGACAGAATGTCCTACAATGAGCAGTTCTTC.